This entry describes one T cell receptor beta chain. The CDR3 loop spans 13 amino acids. V dropped 3 bases and J dropped 8 bases, with 13 bases sitting between them. The germline V gene has CDR1 MDHEN and CDR2 SYDVKM. The record originates from a study of T cell clones after liver transplantation. Looking at the study overall: Liver transplant recipients had immunosuppression withdrawal attempted within 2 years. A pre-transplant mixed lymphocyte reaction with TCRbeta sequencing defined graft-donor-reactive clones followed in post-transplant blood.

Here immunoSEQ multiplex PCR was the method, and the copy in TCRdb shows in-frame clones only, minus some. The profile covers about 120,000 clones, with 75% to 95% appearing a single time and around 0.86% taken by the ten largest. The origin of this receptor is a human patient who received a liver transplant. Some T cells may be graft donor cells. The chain employs TRBV28 and TRBJ1-1, with no clear D. The sequencing here drew on CD4+ T cells from blood, taken 12 months after liver transplant. The CDR3 sequence is CASSFLFREEAFF. DNA of the CDR3: TGTGCCAGCAGTTTCCTATTTAGGGAAGAAGCTTTCTTT.